This T cell receptor beta chain was observed in a study of CD8 T cells in Susac syndrome. A quantity of roughly 0.5 to 1 ug RNA underwent reverse transcription using random hexamers. Via MiXCR, TCRdb re-called the immunoSEQ multiplex PCR reads, giving one row per CDR3 protein. The repertoire has around 80,000 distinct CDR3 sequences, about 91% of them found once; the top ten carry approximately 0.46%. J gave up 0 bases and V 4 bases, and 6 bases lay outside the gene matches. The CDR3 is made up of 16 amino acids. Germline assignment: CDR1 MGHRA and CDR2 YSYEKL. CD8+ and CD4+ T cells from blood underwent TCR beta sequencing.

The sample was CD8+ T cells from PBMCs. The clonotype was recovered from a human donor with multiple sclerosis. J is TRBJ1-3 and V is TRBV4-1; 7 nucleotides match TRBD1. Here the CDR3 DNA reads TGCGCCAGCAGCCTACAGGGGCCGTACTCTGGAAACACCATATATTTT. Translating it yields CASSLQGPYSGNTIYF.